A selection of T cell receptor beta chains follows, all from one sample in a study of Graves' ophthalmopathy and Graves' hyperthyroidism. TCRdb itself ran the multiplex PCR reads through MiXCR, one entry per CDR3 protein. Of a few hundred thousand distinct CDR3 sequences listed, 20% to 25% are singletons. Sequencing used peripheral blood. All receptors derive from a woman in her 50s with Graves' ophthalmopathy. Both conserved end residues are part of each CDR3. The D gene is left open where the match is weak. Clone size, where shown, is once, few, many, or a class for clones that have expanded.

j_gene: TRBJ1-1; d_gene: NA; v_gene: TRBV6-5; abundance: many; CDR3aa: CASSYSRSGDTEAFF; CDR3nt: TGTGCCAGCAGTTACTCGAGGTCAGGGGACACTGAAGCTTTCTTT
j_gene: TRBJ2-7; d_gene: TRBD2; v_gene: TRBV13; abundance: many; CDR3aa: CASSTGLAPEQYF; CDR3nt: TGTGCCAGCAGCACAGGACTAGCGCCCGAGCAGTACTTC
j_gene: TRBJ2-5; d_gene: NA; v_gene: TRBV12-3/TRBV12-4; abundance: many; CDR3aa: CASSLGGKETQYF; CDR3nt: TGTGCCAGCAGCTTAGGAGGGAAGGAGACCCAGTACTTC
j_gene: TRBJ2-7; d_gene: TRBD2; v_gene: TRBV27; abundance: NA; CDR3aa: CASSLVIGGLAGGEQYF; CDR3nt: TGTGCCAGCAGTTTAGTTATTGGGGGACTAGCGGGAGGAGAGCAGTACTTC
j_gene: TRBJ2-5; d_gene: NA; v_gene: TRBV20-1; abundance: many; CDR3aa: CSATPPSEETQYF; CDR3nt: TGCAGTGCTACCCCCCCGAGCGAAGAGACCCAGTACTTC
j_gene: TRBJ2-1; d_gene: NA; v_gene: TRBV12-3/TRBV12-4; abundance: few; CDR3aa: CAISSLYEQFF; CDR3nt: TGTGCCATCAGTTCATTATACGAGCAGTTCTTC
j_gene: TRBJ1-1; d_gene: TRBD1; v_gene: TRBV19; abundance: many; CDR3aa: CASSTTGVSTEAFF; CDR3nt: TGTGCCAGTAGTACTACAGGGGTGAGCACTGAAGCTTTCTTT
j_gene: TRBJ2-7; d_gene: NA; v_gene: TRBV6-2/TRBV6-3; abundance: many; CDR3aa: CASSYSEHEQYF; CDR3nt: TGTGCCAGCAGTTACTCGGAGCACGAGCAGTACTTC
j_gene: TRBJ2-7; d_gene: TRBD2; v_gene: TRBV30; abundance: many; CDR3aa: CAWSVLAGEAEQYF; CDR3nt: TGTGCCTGGAGTGTACTAGCGGGAGAGGCCGAGCAGTACTTC
j_gene: TRBJ1-2; d_gene: TRBD1; v_gene: TRBV19; abundance: many; CDR3aa: CASQVQLPGQFYYGYTF; CDR3nt: TGTGCCAGCCAGGTCCAGTTACCGGGACAGTTTTACTATGGCTACACCTTC
j_gene: TRBJ2-7; d_gene: NA; v_gene: TRBV4-1; abundance: many; CDR3aa: CASRPRDTITYEQYF; CDR3nt: TGCGCCAGCAGGCCCCGGGACACAATAACCTACGAGCAGTACTTC
j_gene: TRBJ2-7; d_gene: TRBD1; v_gene: TRBV20-1; abundance: many; CDR3aa: CSARSNRDRHYEQYF; CDR3nt: TGCAGTGCTCGATCGAACCGGGACAGACACTACGAGCAGTACTTC
j_gene: TRBJ1-5; d_gene: NA; v_gene: TRBV28; abundance: NA; CDR3aa: CASIRGGTVRENNQPQHF; CDR3nt: TGTGCCAGCATAAGGGGCGGAACAGTCAGGGAAAACAATCAGCCCCAGCATTTT
j_gene: TRBJ1-1; d_gene: NA; v_gene: TRBV6-5; abundance: many; CDR3aa: CASSFRGTTEAFF; CDR3nt: TGTGCCAGCAGTTTTAGAGGTACCACTGAAGCTTTCTTT
j_gene: TRBJ2-5; d_gene: NA; v_gene: TRBV14; abundance: many; CDR3aa: CASSQDPREQETQYF; CDR3nt: TGTGCCAGCAGCCAAGATCCGAGGGAGCAAGAGACCCAGTACTTC
j_gene: TRBJ2-7; d_gene: NA; v_gene: TRBV10-3; abundance: many; CDR3aa: CAIRDRSVCEQYF; CDR3nt: TGTGCCATCAGGGACAGAAGCGTATGCGAGCAGTACTTC
j_gene: TRBJ2-4; d_gene: NA; v_gene: TRBV6-5; abundance: many; CDR3aa: CASSYSRDGLAKNIQYF; CDR3nt: TGTGCCAGCAGTTACTCGCGGGATGGTCTGGCCAAAAACATTCAGTACTTC
j_gene: TRBJ2-7; d_gene: TRBD1; v_gene: TRBV6-4; abundance: many; CDR3aa: CASSDSTGGWNEQYF; CDR3nt: TGTGCCAGCAGTGATTCGACAGGGGGCTGGAACGAGCAGTACTTC
j_gene: TRBJ1-2; d_gene: NA; v_gene: TRBV20-1; abundance: many; CDR3aa: CSATIGTGYTF; CDR3nt: TGCAGTGCTACGATAGGAACTGGCTACACCTTC
j_gene: TRBJ2-3; d_gene: TRBD2; v_gene: TRBV11-2; abundance: few; CDR3aa: CASSLEYTSESTDTQYF; CDR3nt: TGTGCCAGCAGCTTGGAGTACACTAGCGAGAGCACAGATACGCAGTATTTT
j_gene: TRBJ2-7; d_gene: NA; v_gene: TRBV15; abundance: many; CDR3aa: CATSRAAGDYEQYF; CDR3nt: TGTGCCACCAGCAGAGCCGCAGGGGACTACGAGCAGTACTTC